This TCR beta chain was identified during a study of T cells in Graves' hyperthyroidism and ophthalmopathy. Study outcomes and limitations: By a 13 V-J model, ophthalmopathy was set apart from stable hyperthyroidism.

Trimming took 3 bases from V and 7 from J; bases not matched to a gene: 7. The V gene's germline CDR1 is SEHNR and CDR2 FQNEAQ (reference sequence). The CDR3 contains 14 residues. Diagnoses were established using clinical symptoms, serum thyroxine and TRAb, thyroid ultrasound and orbital computed tomography. Authors of the study amplified TCR beta CDR3 regions from RNA transcripts. First-round RT-PCR targeting the TCR CDR3 was performed with the HTBI primer set. TCRdb called the multiplex PCR reads again in MiXCR, with one record for every CDR3 protein. The sample carries approximately 46,000 distinct CDR3 sequences, 49% recorded once. Notes on this clonotype: Antigen unknown.

The clonotype originates from a woman between 45 and 65 years old with Graves' hyperthyroidism. Material for sequencing was peripheral blood or thyroid tissue (not recorded which). The genes are TRBV7-9 and TRBJ2-7; 9 nucleotides align to TRBD1. CDR3 residues: CASSLGQGFNEQYF. Written as DNA, the CDR3 is TGTGCCAGCAGCTTGGGACAGGGCTTTAATGAGCAGTACTTC. Supplemented by reference TRBV7-9 and TRBJ2-7, the full variable domain reads DTGVSQNPRHKITKRGQNVTFRCDPISEHNRLYWYRQTLGQGPEFLTYFQNEAQLEKSRLLSDRFSAERPKGSFSTLEIQRTEQGDSAMYLCASSLGQGFNEQYFGPGTRLTVT.